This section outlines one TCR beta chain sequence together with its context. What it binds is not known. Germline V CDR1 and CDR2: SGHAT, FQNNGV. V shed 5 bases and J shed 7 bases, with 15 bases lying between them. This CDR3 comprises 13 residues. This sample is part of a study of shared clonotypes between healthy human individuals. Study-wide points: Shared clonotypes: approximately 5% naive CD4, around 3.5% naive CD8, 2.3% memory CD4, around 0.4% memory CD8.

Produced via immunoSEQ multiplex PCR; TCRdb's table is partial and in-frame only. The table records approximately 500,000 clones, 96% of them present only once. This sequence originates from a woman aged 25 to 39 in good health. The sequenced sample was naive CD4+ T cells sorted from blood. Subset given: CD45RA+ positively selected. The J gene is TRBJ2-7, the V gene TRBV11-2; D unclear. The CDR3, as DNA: TGTGCCAGCAGCCGGTGGAGCGAACTTGAGCAGTACTTC. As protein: CASSRWSELEQYF.